This TCR beta chain derives from a study of technical replicates of blood from a handful of donors. The CDR3 length is 17 residues. V dropped 1 base and J dropped 4; count of bases not matched to a gene: 9. The V gene's germline CDR1 is WSHSY and CDR2 SAAADI. Assay: immunoSEQ multiplex PCR; the TCRdb copy retains only in-frame clones and omits some. The table includes 80,000 to 95,000 clones, roughly 94% detected once. This receptor was identified in a human donor in good health. The sequencing sample was made of T cells isolated from PBMCs. The rearrangement links TRBV10-2 to TRBJ2-7; 11 bases fit TRBD2. The CDR3 loop is CASSEYASLAGVYEQYF. CDR3 nucleotide sequence: TGCGCCAGCAGTGAGTATGCGTCACTAGCGGGAGTATACGAGCAGTACTTC.